This T cell receptor beta chain was captured by sequencing in a study of blood T cell repertoires in COVID-19. The CDR3 loop spans 14 amino acids. Germline lookup yields CDR1 MDHEN and CDR2 SYDVKM. Trimming removed 7 bases from V and 5 bases from J, with 18 bases in between. Per the original data handling: Quantification of nucleated cells was approximated via reference gene primer amplification. The repertoire was sequenced with immunoSEQ multiplex PCR; TCRdb's copy has only in-frame clones and lacks some. V and J calls and clone size are copied from that table; D and trimming were computed from the DNA. In the table there are approximately 89,000 clones, over 65% of which are singletons.

Sample: peripheral blood. This chain links TRBV28 with TRBJ2-7, with a possible D match to TRBD2 (6 bases). This receptor was obtained from a human donor in a cohort sampled during active COVID-19. CDR3 nucleotides: TGTGCCAGCAATACTCGGGGGTCAGGACACGAGCAGTACTTC. Protein product: CASNTRGSGHEQYF.